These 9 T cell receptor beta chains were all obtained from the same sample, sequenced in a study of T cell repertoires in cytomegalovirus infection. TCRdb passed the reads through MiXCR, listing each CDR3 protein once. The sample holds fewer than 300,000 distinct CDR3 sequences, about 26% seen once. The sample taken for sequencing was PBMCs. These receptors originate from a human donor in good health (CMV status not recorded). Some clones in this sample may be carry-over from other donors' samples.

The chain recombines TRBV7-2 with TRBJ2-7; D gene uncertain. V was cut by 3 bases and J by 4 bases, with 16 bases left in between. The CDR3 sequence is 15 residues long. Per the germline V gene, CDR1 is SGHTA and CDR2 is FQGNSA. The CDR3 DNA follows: TGTGCCAGCAGCTTTAGCCGTCTCGAAAGTTACGAGCAGTACTTC. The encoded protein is CASSFSRLESYEQYF.

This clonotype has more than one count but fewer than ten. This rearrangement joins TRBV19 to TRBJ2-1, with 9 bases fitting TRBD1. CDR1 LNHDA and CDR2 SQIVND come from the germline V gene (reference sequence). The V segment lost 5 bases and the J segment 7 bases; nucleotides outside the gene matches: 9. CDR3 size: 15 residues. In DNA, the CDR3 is TGTGCCAGTAGTCCCGGGACAGGGTATTATAATGAGCAGTTCTTC. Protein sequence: CASSPGTGYYNEQFF.

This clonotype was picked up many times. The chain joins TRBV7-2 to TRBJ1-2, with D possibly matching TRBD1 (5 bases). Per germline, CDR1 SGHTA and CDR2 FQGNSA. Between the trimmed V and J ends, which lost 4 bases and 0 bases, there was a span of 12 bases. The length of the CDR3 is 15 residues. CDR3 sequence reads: CASSSHRRANYGYTF. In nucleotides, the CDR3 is TGTGCCAGCAGCTCCCACAGGCGTGCTAACTATGGCTACACCTTC.

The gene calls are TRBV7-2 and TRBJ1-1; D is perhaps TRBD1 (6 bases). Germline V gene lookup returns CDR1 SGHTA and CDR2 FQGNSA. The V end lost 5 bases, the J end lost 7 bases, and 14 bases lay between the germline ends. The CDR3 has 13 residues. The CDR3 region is CASSASQGGEAFF. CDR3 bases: TGTGCCAGCAGCGCATCACAGGGAGGTGAAGCTTTCTTT. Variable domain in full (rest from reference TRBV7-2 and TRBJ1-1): GAGVSQSPSNKVTEKGKDVELRCDPISGHTALYWYRQSLGQGLEFLIYFQGNSAPDKSGLPSDRFSAERTGGSVSTLTIQRTQQEDSAVYLCASSASQGGEAFFGQGTRLTVV.

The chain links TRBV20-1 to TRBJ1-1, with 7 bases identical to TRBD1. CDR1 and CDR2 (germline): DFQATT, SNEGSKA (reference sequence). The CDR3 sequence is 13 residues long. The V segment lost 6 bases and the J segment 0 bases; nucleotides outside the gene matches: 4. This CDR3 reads CSAPGQLNTEAFF. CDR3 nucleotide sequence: TGCAGTGCCCCGGGACAGCTGAACACTGAAGCTTTCTTT.

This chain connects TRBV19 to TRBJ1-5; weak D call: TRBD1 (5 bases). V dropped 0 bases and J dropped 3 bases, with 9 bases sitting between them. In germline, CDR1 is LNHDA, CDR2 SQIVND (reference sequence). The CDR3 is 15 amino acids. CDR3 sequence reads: CASSIDQGTNQPQHF. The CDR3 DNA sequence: TGTGCCAGTAGTATAGATCAAGGGACCAATCAGCCCCAGCATTTT.

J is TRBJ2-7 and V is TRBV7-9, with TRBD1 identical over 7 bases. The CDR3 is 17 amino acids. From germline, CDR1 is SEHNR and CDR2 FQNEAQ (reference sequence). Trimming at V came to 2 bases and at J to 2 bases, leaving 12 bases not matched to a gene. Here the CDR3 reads CASSLSLRTGITYEQYF. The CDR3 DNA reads TGTGCCAGCAGCTTAAGTCTAAGGACAGGTATCACCTACGAGCAGTACTTC.

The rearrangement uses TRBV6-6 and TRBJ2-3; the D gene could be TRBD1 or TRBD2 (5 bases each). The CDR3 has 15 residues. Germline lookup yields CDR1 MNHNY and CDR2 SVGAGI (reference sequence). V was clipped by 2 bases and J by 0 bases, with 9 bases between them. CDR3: CASSYGGDSTDTQYF. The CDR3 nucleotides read TGTGCCAGCAGTTACGGGGGTGATAGCACAGATACGCAGTATTTT.

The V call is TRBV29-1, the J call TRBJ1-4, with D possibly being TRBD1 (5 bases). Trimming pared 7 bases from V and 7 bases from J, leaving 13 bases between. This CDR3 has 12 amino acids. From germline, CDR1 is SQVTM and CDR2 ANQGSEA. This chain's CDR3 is CSGRQGGEKLFF. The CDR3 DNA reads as TGCAGCGGACGCCAGGGCGGTGAAAAACTGTTTTTT.